This passage covers 14 T cell receptor beta chains from one sample sequenced in a study of T cell responses to AZD1222 COVID-19 vaccine. TCRdb keeps only in-frame clones here, not all; method: immunoSEQ multiplex PCR. The profile shows approximately 150,000 clones, around nine tenths of them singletons. Sample: peripheral blood, taken 28 days after the second AZD1222 dose. Source of these receptors: an adult who received the AZD1222 COVID-19 vaccine.

The chain employs TRBV5-4 and TRBJ2-2, with D hard to call. Between the trimmed V and J ends, which lost 4 bases and 7 bases, there was a span of 8 bases. The CDR3 loop spans 12 amino acids. Germline values: CDR1 SGHNT, CDR2 YYREEE (reference sequence). The DNA of the CDR3 is TGTGCCAGCAGCCTCCTCGACGGGGAGCTGTTTTTT. It is translated as CASSLLDGELFF.

The genes are TRBV6-4 and TRBJ2-1; TRBD2 matches 9 bases. With 2 bases clipped from V and 8 bases from J, the junction kept 10 bases outside the gene matches. The germline gives CDR1 MRHNA, CDR2 SNTAGT. The CDR3 contains 16 residues. CDR3 nucleotides: TGTGCCAGCAGTGACACCCCGGGACTAGCAGATCATGAGCAGTTCTTC. This gives the protein CASSDTPGLADHEQFF.

This clone was seen only once. This sequence joins TRBV3-1 (or the pseudogene TRBV3-2) and TRBJ1-2; 10 nucleotides line up with TRBD1. The CDR3 sequence is 15 residues long. The germline gives CDR1 LGHDT, CDR2 YNNKEL (reference sequence). J lost 5 bases, V lost 1 base, and 4 bases had no gene match. DNA of the CDR3: TGTGCCAGCAGCCAAGTTTCGGACAGGGGGTATGGCTACACCTTC. It encodes CASSQVSDRGYGYTF.

To note about this clone: This specimen includes other DNA sequences encoding the same CDR3. The genes are TRBV4-1 and TRBJ2-7; no firm D call. The length of the CDR3 is 13 residues. The V gene lost 0 bases and the J gene lost 3 bases, with 6 bases spanning the gap. Germline lookup yields CDR1 MGHRA and CDR2 YSYEKL. CDR3 DNA sequence: TGCGCCAGCAGCCAAGACCCCAACTACGAGCAGTACTTC. Its protein product is CASSQDPNYEQYF.

V usage is TRBV10-2 and J usage is TRBJ2-1; 9 nucleotides agree with TRBD2. This CDR3 spans 14 amino acids. With 8 bases clipped from V and 5 bases from J, the junction kept 7 bases outside the gene matches. Per the germline V gene, CDR1 is WSHSY and CDR2 is SAAADI. The DNA for the CDR3 is TGCGCCAGCTCCCGGCTAGCGGGGAACAATGAGCAGTTCTTC. The encoded protein is CASSRLAGNNEQFF.

The gene calls are TRBV28 and TRBJ1-6, with 9 bases lining up with TRBD1. This CDR3 comprises 17 residues. The germline V gene encodes CDR1 MDHEN and CDR2 SYDVKM. V gave up 8 bases and J gave up 4 bases; unmatched junction bases: 12. The CDR3 DNA sequence: TGTGCCAGCCGAGGGGGGACAGGGAGTAGGTATAATTCACCCCTCCACTTT. Translated, it gives CASRGGTGSRYNSPLHF.

This chain links TRBV29-1 with TRBJ1-3; the D is unclear. The V and J ends lost 4 bases and 0 bases respectively, with 19 bases between them. CDR1 and CDR2 from the germline V gene are SQVTM and ANQGSEA. The CDR3 loop spans 17 amino acids. This CDR3 is CSVVTASYSYSGNTIYF. CDR3 nucleotide sequence: TGCAGCGTTGTAACAGCGAGCTACTCCTACTCTGGAAACACCATATATTTT.

The V call is TRBV4-1, the J call TRBJ1-1; a weak D match, TRBD1 (6 bases). Trimming removed 4 bases at V and 7 bases at J, with 16 bases between. Germline CDR1 and CDR2: MGHRA and YSYEKL. The CDR3 spans 14 residues. The CDR3 nucleotides read TGCGCCAGCAGCCCAAGATCTACAGGGATTGAAGCTTTCTTT. Protein sequence: CASSPRSTGIEAFF.

This chain joins TRBV3-1 (or the pseudogene TRBV3-2) and TRBJ2-5; 9 bases are a match to TRBD1. The CDR3 has 18 residues. Germline values: CDR1 LGHDT, CDR2 YNNKEL (reference sequence). The V and J ends lost 3 bases and 4 bases, in that order; junction bases with no gene match: 15. CDR3 amino acids: CASSQGTGMVSVVETQYF. CDR3 nucleotide sequence: TGTGCCAGCAGCCAGGGGACAGGGATGGTTTCGGTAGTAGAGACCCAGTACTTC.

The rearrangement joins TRBV3-1 (or the pseudogene TRBV3-2) to TRBJ1-2; TRBD1 is a possible D gene (5 bases). The germline V gene encodes CDR1 LGHDT and CDR2 YNNKEL (reference sequence). The CDR3 has 14 residues. V lost 4 bases to trimming and J lost 8 bases, with 17 bases between them. CDR3 in DNA: TGTGCCAGCAGCCCGCTGGGGGATCATTGGGGCTACACCTTC. This encodes CASSPLGDHWGYTF.

The J gene is TRBJ1-2, the V gene TRBV20-1, with no clear D. Germline CDR1 DFQATT, CDR2 SNEGSKA (reference sequence). Trimming removed 6 bases at V and 7 bases at J, with 12 bases between. The CDR3 contains 11 residues. In DNA form, the CDR3 reads TGCAGTGCCTTCCCGCCTGGTGGCTACACCTTC. Amino acid sequence: CSAFPPGGYTF.

This clone was seen only a few times. The gene calls are TRBV2 and TRBJ1-2; D remains unclear. V lost 1 base and J lost 4, with 19 bases in between. CDR3 length equals 17 residues. Germline values: CDR1 SNHLY, CDR2 FYNNEI. CDR3 nucleotides: TGTGCCAGCAGTGAAGACCTCCCGGCAGGAGTACCCTATGGCTACACCTTC. Protein sequence: CASSEDLPAGVPYGYTF.

As for this clone: Other nucleotide sequences in the sample specify the same CDR3. The V gene is TRBV19, the J gene TRBJ1-2; D is perhaps TRBD1 (5 bases). Germline V gene data show CDR1 as LNHDA and CDR2 as SQIVND (reference sequence). V was cut by 5 bases and J by 7 bases, with 11 bases left in between. The CDR3 covers 12 residues. The DNA of the CDR3 is TGTGCCAGTAGTGGGGCAGGCGGTGGCTACACCTTC. This encodes CASSGAGGGYTF.

This clone was recorded once. The chain links TRBV5-1 to TRBJ2-7, with D perhaps TRBD1 (6 bases). The CDR3 is 14 amino acids. V was clipped by 4 bases and J by 2 bases, with 13 bases between them. Per the germline V gene, CDR1 is SGHRS and CDR2 is YFSETQ. As DNA, the CDR3 is TGCGCCAGCAGCCCCAGAACAGGGACCTACGAGCAGTACTTC. Translated, it gives CASSPRTGTYEQYF.